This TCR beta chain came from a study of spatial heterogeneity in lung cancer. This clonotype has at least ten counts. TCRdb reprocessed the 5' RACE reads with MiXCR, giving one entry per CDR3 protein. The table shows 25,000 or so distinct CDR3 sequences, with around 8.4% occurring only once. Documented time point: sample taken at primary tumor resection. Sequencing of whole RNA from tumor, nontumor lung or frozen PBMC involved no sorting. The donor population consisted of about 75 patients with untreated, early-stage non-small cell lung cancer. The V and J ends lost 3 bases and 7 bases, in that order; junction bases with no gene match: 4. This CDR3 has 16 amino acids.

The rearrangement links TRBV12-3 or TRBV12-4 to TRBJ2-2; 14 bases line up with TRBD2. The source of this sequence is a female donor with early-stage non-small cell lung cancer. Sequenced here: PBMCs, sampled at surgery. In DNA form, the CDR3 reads TGTGCCAGCAGTTTGACGGGACTAGCGGGAGTCGGGGAGCTGTTTTTT. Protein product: CASSLTGLAGVGELFF.